Following are 26 T cell receptor beta chains from one sample sequenced in a study of T cells after yellow fever vaccination. TCRdb re-derived calls from the 5' RACE reads in MiXCR, one entry per CDR3 protein. The sample records some 340,000 distinct CDR3 sequences, around 11% being singletons. This specimen was CD4+ T cells sorted from PBMCs, taken 45 days after the yellow fever booster vaccination. The source is a man aged 18 to 35 who received the YFV17D yellow fever vaccine.

Only one count was recorded for this clonotype. V and J are TRBV5-1 and TRBJ2-3; 13 bases line up with TRBD2. The ends lost 4 bases at V and 4 bases at J; junction bases unmatched: 3. The CDR3 consists of 15 residues. The germline gives CDR1 SGHRS, CDR2 YFSETQ. DNA for the CDR3: TGCGCCAGCAGCCATACTAGCGGGGGGGCAGATACGCAGTATTTT. Encoded protein: CASSHTSGGADTQYF.

The chain combines TRBV6-5 with TRBJ2-5, with 9 bases fitting TRBD2. Germline CDR1 reads MNHEY; CDR2 reads SVGAGI. This CDR3 has 14 amino acids. The V segment lost 6 bases and the J segment 2 bases; nucleotides outside the gene matches: 4. CDR3 coding DNA: TGTGCCAGCAGCAGACTAGCGGCACAAGAGACCCAGTACTTC. Translated: CASSRLAAQETQYF.

A few counts support this clonotype. The V gene is TRBV7-2, the J gene TRBJ2-3; D remains unclear. This CDR3 contains 15 residues. Germline V lookup: CDR1 SGHTA, CDR2 FQGNSA. V was clipped by 3 bases and J by 0 bases, with 10 bases between them. The CDR3: CASSFKSGSTDTQYF. CDR3 nucleotides: TGTGCCAGCAGCTTTAAGTCTGGCAGCACAGATACGCAGTATTTT.

In its sample, this clonotype was seen many times. V usage is TRBV29-1 and J usage is TRBJ2-3, with D perhaps TRBD1 (6 bases). The germline gives CDR1 SQVTM, CDR2 ANQGSEA. The CDR3 sequence is 13 residues long. V lost 8 bases and J lost 1, with 13 bases in between. The CDR3 coding sequence is TGCAGCCTCACAGGGATGGGCACAGATACGCAGTATTTT. Translated, it gives CSLTGMGTDTQYF.

This clonotype was detected a few times. The chain is built from TRBV6-6 and TRBJ2-7, with a possible D match to TRBD1 (6 bases). V lost 7 bases, J lost 0 bases, and 10 bases lay in between. The CDR3 is 13 residues long. Germline assignment: CDR1 MNHNY and CDR2 SVGAGI (reference sequence). CDR3 in DNA: TGTGCCAGCACGGACAGCCACTCCTACGAGCAGTACTTC. Its protein is CASTDSHSYEQYF.

This chain links TRBV18 with TRBJ1-2, with D possibly matching TRBD1 (5 bases). Germline loops: CDR1 KGHSH, CDR2 LQKENI. CDR3 length: 15 residues. With 3 bases removed from V and 1 base from J, the gap between germline ends came to 12 bases. In DNA form, the CDR3 reads TGTGCCAGCTCACCTGGCCCCGGGGGTAACTATGGCTACACCTTC. Amino acids: CASSPGPGGNYGYTF.

This clonotype was seen only a few times. The chain joins TRBV19 to TRBJ1-1; D unclear. Trimming left V 5 bases short and J 7 bases short, with 14 bases between. This CDR3 has 13 amino acids. Germline V gives CDR1 LNHDA, CDR2 SQIVND (reference sequence). CDR3 residues: CASSARAVDEAFF. DNA for the CDR3: TGTGCCAGTAGTGCGAGGGCGGTGGATGAAGCTTTCTTT.

The chain uses TRBV24-1 and TRBJ2-3, with D tentatively TRBD1 or TRBD2 (6 bases each). Trimming took off 4 bases at V and 4 bases at J, with 14 bases between the two ends. This CDR3 is 15 amino acids long. Germline lookup yields CDR1 KGHDR and CDR2 SFDVKD. CDR3 loop: CATSDGGGSADTQYF. In nucleotides, the CDR3 is TGTGCCACCAGTGACGGGGGCGGATCCGCAGATACGCAGTATTTT.

This clonotype was picked up a small number of times. The V call is TRBV2, the J call TRBJ1-1, with a tentative D call TRBD1 (6 bases). The CDR3 is made up of 15 amino acids. The V gene lost 1 base and the J gene lost 1 base, with 10 bases spanning the gap. The germline gives CDR1 SNHLY, CDR2 FYNNEI. The CDR3 bases are TGTGCCAGCAGTGAAGGGGTCAGGGGGAACACTGAAGCTTTCTTT. It is translated as CASSEGVRGNTEAFF.

This clonotype was observed a handful of times. The chain recombines TRBV3-1 with TRBJ2-7; D could derive from TRBD1 or TRBD2 (6 bases each). CDR3 length equals 15 residues. V lost 4 bases and J 5 bases, leaving 18 bases between the germline ends. Germline V gives CDR1 LGHDT, CDR2 YNNKEL (reference sequence). The CDR3 sequence: CASSLTGFGGNEQYF. The CDR3 nucleotides read TGTGCCAGCAGCCTAACAGGGTTCGGAGGGAACGAGCAGTACTTC.

This sequence joins TRBV5-4 and TRBJ2-3, with TRBD2 identical over 14 bases. The CDR3 runs 17 residues. CDR1 and CDR2 (germline): SGHNT, YYREEE (reference sequence). V trimming: 2 bases; J trimming: 5 bases; junction bases outside the gene matches: 7. CDR3 DNA: TGTGCCAGCAGCTTAGGTGGACTAGCGGGGGGAAAAGATACGCAGTATTTT. Translation gives CASSLGGLAGGKDTQYF.

The J gene is TRBJ2-3, the V gene TRBV5-1; D gene unclear. The V gene's germline CDR1 is SGHRS and CDR2 YFSETQ. This CDR3 region has 15 residues. Trimming cost V 4 bases and J 3 bases, with 15 bases left between them. CDR3: CASSSFFGRTDTQYF. Here the CDR3 DNA reads TGCGCCAGCAGCAGTTTCTTTGGAAGAACAGATACGCAGTATTTT.

This clonotype was seen only a few times. The chain recombines TRBV5-1 with TRBJ2-3; TRBD2 agrees at 7 bases. V trimming: 0 bases; J trimming: 2 bases; junction bases outside the gene matches: 6. Germline V gene data show CDR1 as SGHRS and CDR2 as YFSETQ. The length of the CDR3 is 16 residues. DNA of the CDR3: TGCGCCAGCAGCTTGGGGACTAGTGCCACCACAGATACGCAGTATTTT. Protein product: CASSLGTSATTDTQYF.

This clonotype was found a few times. The chain combines TRBV20-1 with TRBJ1-5; no clear D. Germline CDR1 reads DFQATT; CDR2 reads SNEGSKA (reference sequence). The CDR3 runs 16 residues. The CDR3: CSTTGDLTKGGQPQHF. The CDR3 nucleotides read TGCAGCACTACCGGTGACCTGACGAAAGGTGGTCAGCCCCAGCATTTT.

In its sample, this clonotype was seen many times. The chain employs TRBV4-1 and TRBJ1-1; TRBD1 matches 9 bases. Per the germline V gene, CDR1 is MGHRA and CDR2 is YSYEKL. This CDR3 is built from 16 residues. Trimming took 4 bases from V and 0 from J; bases not matched to a gene: 6. CDR3 residues: CASSRGQGPMNTEAFF. In DNA form, the CDR3 reads TGCGCCAGCAGCCGCGGACAGGGGCCTATGAACACTGAAGCTTTCTTT.

The chain joins TRBV27 to TRBJ2-1, with a possible D match to TRBD2 (6 bases). Germline assignment: CDR1 MNHEY and CDR2 SMNVEV (reference sequence). V was trimmed by 2 bases and J by 0 bases, leaving 11 bases between them. The CDR3 sequence is 16 residues long. CDR3 region: CASSLLGRSSYNEQFF. The CDR3 DNA sequence: TGTGCCAGCAGTTTACTCGGGAGAAGCTCCTACAATGAGCAGTTCTTC.

The V call is TRBV7-9, the J call TRBJ1-4; D is perhaps TRBD1 (5 bases). Germline lookup yields CDR1 SEHNR and CDR2 FQNEAQ (reference sequence). The CDR3 runs 14 residues. V shed 7 bases and J shed 6 bases, with 15 bases lying between them. The CDR3: CASTRGGVDEKLFF. In DNA form, the CDR3 reads TGTGCCAGCACCCGGGGGGGAGTGGATGAAAAACTGTTTTTT.

This clonotype has only a few counts. The chain uses TRBV19 and TRBJ2-1; unclear D gene. This CDR3 spans 14 amino acids. V was cut by 9 bases and J by 4 bases, with 16 bases left in between. Germline V gene data show CDR1 as LNHDA and CDR2 as SQIVND (reference sequence). In DNA, the CDR3 is TGTGCCAGCGCCGGGCGAGGATTTTACAATGAGCAGTTCTTC. As protein: CASAGRGFYNEQFF.

About this clonotype: One junction end disagrees with the germline gene, perhaps due to a read error. CDR3 DNA sequence: TGCGCCAGCAGCCAAGTCTCTCGAGGAAAAGGGGGAAACACCATGTATTTT. Translating it yields CASSQVSRGKGGNTMYF. The rearrangement uses TRBV4-1 and TRBJ1-4, with a possible D match to TRBD1 (6 bases). The CDR3 runs to 17 residues. The germline V gene has CDR1 MGHRA and CDR2 YSYEKL.

This sequence joins TRBV6-2 or TRBV6-3 and TRBJ2-5; 13 positions match TRBD2. The CDR3 is 15 residues long. Germline values: CDR1 MNHEY, CDR2 SVGEGT. The V gene end was trimmed by 6 bases and the J gene end by 3 bases; junction bases not matched to a gene: 4. The CDR3 DNA sequence: TGTGCCAGCAGCTCGGGACTAGCGGGGAAAGAGACCCAGTACTTC. Protein product: CASSSGLAGKETQYF.

This clonotype was seen only a few times. The V call is TRBV5-1, the J call TRBJ1-1; 9 positions agree with TRBD1. CDR1 is SGHRS and CDR2 is YFSETQ in the germline V gene. V shed 6 bases and J 2 bases; nucleotides not matched to a gene: 8. The CDR3 sequence is 15 residues long. CDR3 region: CASTRSTGGNTEAFF. The CDR3 bases are TGCGCCAGCACCCGCTCGACAGGGGGTAACACTGAAGCTTTCTTT.

The rearrangement links TRBV6-6 to TRBJ1-3, with 7 bases matching TRBD1. V trimming: 4 bases; J trimming: 2 bases; junction bases outside the gene matches: 5. This CDR3 comprises 15 residues. Germline values: CDR1 MNHNY, CDR2 SVGAGI (reference sequence). Written as DNA, the CDR3 is TGTGCCAGCAGTTTCACAGGGGTAGCTGGAAACACCATATATTTT. As protein: CASSFTGVAGNTIYF.

This clonotype was counted only a few times. The chain is built from TRBV6-2 or TRBV6-3 and TRBJ2-7; TRBD1 agrees at 9 bases. Germline trimming cut 7 bases from V and 0 bases from J; bases unmatched to any gene: 4. The germline V gene has CDR1 MNHEY and CDR2 SVGEGT. This CDR3 spans 14 amino acids. This CDR3 is CASTPGQGSYEQYV. DNA for the CDR3: TGTGCCAGCACTCCGGGACAGGGCTCCTACGAGCAGTACGTC.

J is TRBJ1-5 and V is TRBV7-8; a possible D gene is TRBD1 (5 bases). CDR3 size: 13 residues. Per the germline V gene, CDR1 is SGHVS and CDR2 is FQNEAQ. With 5 bases removed from V and 4 bases from J, the gap between germline ends came to 9 bases. The CDR3 DNA reads TGTGCCAGCAGCACCGACAGAAATCAGCCCCAGCATTTT. It yields the protein CASSTDRNQPQHF. Based on the CDR3 plus reference TRBV7-8 and TRBJ1-5, the full variable domain is GAGVSQSPRYKVAKRGQDVALRCDPISGHVSLFWYQQALGQGPEFLTYFQNEAQLDKSGLPSDRFFAERPEGSVSTLKIQRTQQEDSAVYLCASSTDRNQPQHFGDGTRLSIL.

Only a few counts were recorded for this clonotype. The chain has TRBV4-3 and TRBJ2-1; 13 bases are a match to TRBD2. In germline, CDR1 is LGHNA, CDR2 YSLEER. The CDR3 is 17 residues long. The trim removed 4 bases at V and 4 bases at J, leaving 7 bases unmatched. The CDR3 DNA reads TGCGCCAGCAGCCCAAGGCCGACTAGCGGGGGGTACAATGAGCAGTTCTTC. Translating it yields CASSPRPTSGGYNEQFF.

The chain joins TRBV18 to TRBJ2-1; D may be TRBD1 (5 bases). This CDR3 is built from 14 residues. The V end lost 2 bases, the J end lost 10 bases, and 15 bases lay between the germline ends. Germline loops: CDR1 KGHSH, CDR2 LQKENI. CDR3 in amino acids: CASSPSVSQGEQFF. The CDR3 DNA follows: TGTGCCAGCTCACCAAGTGTGAGTCAGGGAGAGCAGTTCTTC.